This T cell receptor (beta chain) is from a study of T cells in Graves' hyperthyroidism and ophthalmopathy. Looked up from germline, CDR1 is SGHVS and CDR2 is FQNEAQ. CDR3 length: 17 residues. Trimming removed 7 bases from V and 1 base from J; junction bases left unmatched: 10. RNA transcripts yielded amplified TCR beta CDR3 regions. First-round RT-PCR targeting the TCR CDR3 was performed with the HTBI primer set. TCRdb ran MiXCR on the multiplex PCR reads and lists one entry per CDR3 protein. The sample has about 540,000 distinct CDR3 sequences, around 46% seen once. Stable hyperthyroidism: no ophthalmopathy progression over 18 months of follow-up. Among the patients, aged 18 to 65, hyperthyroidism was newly diagnosed and had lasted under 2 months. The study excluded patients with uncontrolled infection, other autoimmune disease, pregnancy or lactation. Concerning this clonotype itself: The antigen remains unidentified.

Study results and caveats: Before onset, by a median of about seven months, the model predicted ophthalmopathy.

This TCR came from a young woman with Graves' hyperthyroidism. The rearrangement links TRBV7-8 to TRBJ2-5; 12 nucleotides agree with TRBD2. The material sequenced was peripheral blood or thyroid tissue (not recorded which). CDR3 loop: CASTTAGLAGFQETQYF. DNA for the CDR3: TGTGCCAGCACCACAGCGGGACTAGCGGGTTTCCAAGAGACCCAGTACTTC.